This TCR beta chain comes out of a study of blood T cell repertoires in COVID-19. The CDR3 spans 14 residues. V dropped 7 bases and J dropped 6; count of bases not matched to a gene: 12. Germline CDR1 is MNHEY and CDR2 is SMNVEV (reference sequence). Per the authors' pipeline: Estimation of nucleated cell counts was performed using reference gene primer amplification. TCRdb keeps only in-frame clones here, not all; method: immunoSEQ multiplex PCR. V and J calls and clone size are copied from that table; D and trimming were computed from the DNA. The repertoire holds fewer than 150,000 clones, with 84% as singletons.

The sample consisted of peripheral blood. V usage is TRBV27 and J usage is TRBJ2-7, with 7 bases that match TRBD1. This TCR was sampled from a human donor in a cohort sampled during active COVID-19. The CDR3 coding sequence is TGTGCCAGCACCCCCGGGGACAGCACTGGCGAGCAGTACTTC. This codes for CASTPGDSTGEQYF.